These 23 T cell receptor beta chains originate from one sample sequenced in a study of blood T cells in healthy people across ages (dated by TCRdb to about 2015). Libraries were constructed by 5' RACE. The sample was run on an Illumina HiSeq 2500. The second PCR ran for roughly 6 to 11 cycles and used a J-beta primer mix along with a sample-barcoded 5' primer. Using fastp trimming at Q25 and MiXCR clonotype assembly, TCRdb reanalyzed the public sequencing data and kept in-frame beta chains. All rows with the same CDR3 protein become a single entry with the most common DNA and genes. For this sample there are approximately 850,000 distinct CDR3 sequences; 58% appear just once. The ten largest clones capture roughly 22% of the sample. Sequencing was performed on blood. The receptors derive from a man aged 30 to 45 in good health.

The chain combines TRBV3-1 with TRBJ2-1; D remains ambiguous. The V end was cut by 2 bases, the J end by 5 bases, with 10 bases between. CDR1 is LGHDT, CDR2 YNNKEL, per germline (reference sequence). The CDR3 loop spans 14 amino acids. CDR3 nucleotide sequence: TGTGCCAGCAGCCAAAACACAATAGACAATGAGCAGTTCTTC. As protein: CASSQNTIDNEQFF.

This clonotype appeared once. The J gene is TRBJ2-1, the V gene TRBV6-2 or TRBV6-3; D uncertain. Trimming shortened V by 5 bases and J by 8 bases, and 25 bases separated the two germline ends. Germline V gene lookup returns CDR1 MNHEY and CDR2 SVGEGT. The CDR3 extends over 17 amino acids. The CDR3 here is CASSHERGQAIGDEQFF. As DNA, the CDR3 is TGTGCCAGCAGTCACGAGCGTGGTCAGGCTATCGGTGATGAGCAGTTCTTC.

A remark on this clonotype: A read error is possible here, since a much larger clone lies one base away. The CDR3 is CATSDGPFTDAQYF. The CDR3 DNA reads TGTGCCACCAGTGATGGGCCCTTCACAGATGCGCAGTATTTT. The gene calls are TRBV24-1 and TRBJ2-3, with D unclear. In germline, CDR1 is KGHDR, CDR2 SFDVKD. This CDR3 is 14 amino acids long.

This clonotype occurred once. The chain carries TRBV12-5 and TRBJ2-2; TRBD1 agrees at 9 bases. Per germline, CDR1 LGHNT and CDR2 FRNRAP. The CDR3 is made up of 16 amino acids. The ends lost 1 base at V and 0 bases at J; junction bases unmatched: 0. The chain's CDR3 is CASGLGQGANTGELFF. CDR3 in DNA: TGTGCTAGTGGTTTGGGACAGGGGGCGAACACCGGGGAGCTGTTTTTT.

The rearrangement joins TRBV12-3 or TRBV12-4 to TRBJ2-7; 7 bases agree with TRBD2. The J call may be wrong; the DNA end is better matched by TRBJ2-5. The CDR3 consists of 13 residues. Written as DNA, the CDR3 is TGTGCCAGCACGTCGAGCGGGGAAGAGACCCAGTACTTC. Translated: CASTSSGEETQYF.

This clonotype turned up a few times. The chain carries TRBV5-1 and TRBJ2-5; weak D call: TRBD2 (6 bases). This CDR3 is built from 12 residues. V lost 9 bases and J lost 5, with 14 bases in between. Germline V gene sequence: CDR1 SGHRS, CDR2 YFSETQ. CDR3 amino acids: CATKKEGETQYF. The CDR3 DNA reads as TGCGCCACCAAAAAGGAGGGGGAGACCCAGTACTTC.

The CDR3: CASAGRGGTYNEQFF. The CDR3 DNA follows: TGTGCCAGCGCCGGGAGGGGAGGGACCTACAATGAGCAGTTCTTC. The V gene is TRBV27, the J gene TRBJ2-1, with 8 bases lining up with TRBD2. Germline V lookup: CDR1 MNHEY, CDR2 SMNVEV (reference sequence). Trimming removed 8 bases from V and 2 bases from J; junction bases left unmatched: 8. This CDR3 is built from 15 residues.

In this sample, this clonotype turned up many times. This chain joins TRBV29-1 and TRBJ2-1; D assignment may be TRBD1 or TRBD2 (5 bases each). The germline gives CDR1 SQVTM, CDR2 ANQGSEA. This CDR3 spans 15 amino acids. The CDR3 region has the DNA TGCACCTGCAGCGGTGACGGGGCTCCCTACAATGAGCAGTTCTTC. Its protein product is CTCSGDGAPYNEQFF.

The CDR3 loop is CASKTKDGYTF. DNA of the CDR3: TGTGCCAGCAAGACAAAGGATGGCTACACCTTC. The chain combines TRBV25-1 with TRBJ1-2; no clear D. CDR3 length: 11 amino acids. The germline gives CDR1 MGHDK, CDR2 SYGVNS. Trimming removed 7 bases at V and 6 bases at J, with 9 bases between.

This clonotype came up a few times. The chain combines TRBV20-1 with TRBJ2-1, with no clear D. V dropped 8 bases and J dropped 5 bases, with 16 bases sitting between them. The CDR3 is made up of 13 amino acids. Germline-derived CDR1 and CDR2 are DFQATT and SNEGSKA (reference sequence). The CDR3 nucleotides are TGCAGTACGACCCCCGGGCCTAACAATGAGCAGTTCTTC. Protein product: CSTTPGPNNEQFF.

The rearrangement links TRBV12-3 or TRBV12-4 to TRBJ2-1; possible D gene TRBD1, 5 bases. The CDR3 is 14 amino acids. The germline V and J ends were trimmed by 7 bases and 8 bases, with 18 bases remaining between them. Here the CDR3 DNA reads TGTGCCAGCACCCTGGGGCTGGGTCGCGATGAGCAGTTCTTC. This translates into CASTLGLGRDEQFF.

The chain is built from TRBV20-1 and TRBJ2-3; D gene uncertain. Germline V gene data show CDR1 as DFQATT and CDR2 as SNEGSKA (reference sequence). Between the trimmed V and J ends, which lost 0 bases and 3 bases, there was a span of 13 bases. This CDR3 comprises 15 residues. The CDR3 loop reads CSARDLGLGTDTQYF. The CDR3 DNA reads as TGCAGTGCTAGAGATCTAGGGCTAGGGACAGATACGCAGTATTTT.

This chain uses TRBV2 with TRBJ1-2; 8 bases are a match to TRBD1. Germline V gene lookup returns CDR1 SNHLY and CDR2 FYNNEI. The CDR3 consists of 13 residues. V shed 4 bases and J 6 bases; nucleotides not matched to a gene: 4. CDR3 protein: CASSGTGSNGYTF. Here the CDR3 DNA reads TGTGCCAGCAGTGGGACAGGGAGTAATGGCTACACCTTC.

The V call is TRBV6-5, the J call TRBJ2-7; tentatively, D is TRBD2 (5 bases). V lost 5 bases and J lost 3, with 17 bases in between. Germline CDR1 is MNHEY and CDR2 is SVGAGI. The CDR3 is 15 residues long. DNA of the CDR3: TGTGCCAGCAGTCGCCGCCAGCGGCCGGTCTACGAGCAGTACTTC. Protein: CASSRRQRPVYEQYF.

The V and J genes are TRBV27 and TRBJ1-5; 8 bases fit TRBD1. Germline CDR1 is MNHEY and CDR2 is SMNVEV (reference sequence). The CDR3 is made up of 15 amino acids. V was clipped by 6 bases and J by 1 base; unmatched bases: 5. The CDR3 DNA is TGTGCCAGCAGCGACAGGGGAGGAAGCAATCAGCCCCAGCATTTT. As protein: CASSDRGGSNQPQHF.

This chain links TRBV20-1 with TRBJ2-7; 13 bases line up with TRBD2. The CDR3 has 17 amino acids. V trimming: 2 bases; J trimming: 10 bases; junction bases outside the gene matches: 17. The germline gives CDR1 DFQATT, CDR2 SNEGSKA (reference sequence). As DNA, the CDR3 is TGCAGTGCTAGACATCGACTAGCGGGGGGCCCTGCGGGAAGCCAGTACTTC. Amino acids: CSARHRLAGGPAGSQYF.

The chain carries TRBV4-3 and TRBJ2-1; possible D gene TRBD2, 6 bases. TRBJ2-7 matches the DNA end more closely, so the J call is doubtful. Germline lookup yields CDR1 LGHNA and CDR2 YSLEER. This CDR3 has 17 residues. As DNA, the CDR3 is TGCGCCAGCAGCCAAGATCAAGAGGGAGGCTTAAACAATGAGCAGTACTTC. It specifies CASSQDQEGGLNNEQYF.

The chain combines TRBV3-1 with TRBJ1-2, with 7 bases lining up with TRBD1. Trimming took 4 bases from V and 7 from J; bases not matched to a gene: 6. Germline CDR1 is LGHDT and CDR2 is YNNKEL (reference sequence). The length of the CDR3 is 13 residues. CDR3 protein: CASSPTGVSGYTF. The CDR3 DNA reads TGTGCCAGCAGCCCAACAGGGGTGTCTGGCTACACCTTC.

The table lists this clonotype with a few counts. The genes are TRBV4-3 and TRBJ2-7, with 12 bases aligning to TRBD2. The CDR3 is made up of 15 amino acids. CDR1 LGHNA and CDR2 YSLEER come from the germline V gene. Unmatched junction bases numbered 6, after V lost 2 bases and J lost 7 bases. Written as DNA, the CDR3 is TGCGCCAGCAGCCAACTAGCGGGAGGGCCTGGGGAGCAGTACTTC. As protein: CASSQLAGGPGEQYF.

This rearrangement joins TRBV10-3 to TRBJ2-5; 10 bases line up with TRBD1. This CDR3 has 15 amino acids. The V segment lost 6 bases and the J segment 11 bases; nucleotides outside the gene matches: 15. Looked up from germline, CDR1 is ENHRY and CDR2 is SYGVKD. In DNA form, the CDR3 reads TGTGCCATCAGCGATGGACAGGGGGGGCTCAATGAGCAGTACTTC. It specifies CAISDGQGGLNEQYF.

This clonotype was detected once. The chain links TRBV28 to TRBJ2-7, with D possibly called TRBD1 or TRBD2 (5 bases each). With 6 bases removed from V and 0 bases from J, the gap between germline ends came to 21 bases. CDR3 length equals 17 residues. CDR1 and CDR2 (germline): MDHEN, SYDVKM. In DNA, the CDR3 is TGTGCCAGCAGCCCAGGGATCCCTAGCTGGAGCTCCTACGAGCAGTACTTC. This encodes CASSPGIPSWSSYEQYF.

The sample holds many counts of this clonotype. CDR3 in amino acids: CSASPPGQTRQYF. Here the CDR3 DNA reads TGCAGTGCTAGCCCGCCGGGGCAAACGCGACAGTACTTC. The gene calls are TRBV20-1 and TRBJ2-5; the D call may be TRBD1 or TRBD2 (5 bases each). There are 13 residues in the CDR3. Germline V lookup: CDR1 DFQATT, CDR2 SNEGSKA (reference sequence). Trimming removed 3 bases from V and 11 bases from J, with 19 bases in between.

The chain is built from TRBV28 and TRBJ2-2; maybe TRBD2 (5 bases). CDR1 and CDR2 (germline): MDHEN, SYDVKM. The CDR3 is made up of 14 amino acids. Trimming shortened V by 6 bases and J by 5 bases, and 13 bases separated the two germline ends. CDR3 bases: TGTGCCAGCAGACCGGGGAAGCAGACCGGGGAGCTGTTTTTT. Residues: CASRPGKQTGELFF. The variable domain in full, with the rest retrieved from reference TRBV28 and TRBJ2-2, is DVKVTQSSRYLVKRTGEKVFLECVQDMDHENMFWYRQDPGLGLRLIYFSYDVKMKEKGDIPEGYSVSREKKERFSLILESASTNQTSMYLCASRPGKQTGELFFGEGSRLTVL.